The source of this T cell receptor beta chain is a study of B cell selection in AIRE deficiency. Study outcomes and limitations: Approximately 29% of healthy-shared Treg sequences were found among patient Tconv cells. In TCRBV usage, CDR3 length and diversity, patient Tconv and Treg cells matched healthy donors. With only TCRbeta sequenced, less than 45% of shared healthy Treg sequences overlapped Tconv.

In the authors' workflow: Treg pools: 50,000 to 65,000 distinct patient, about 1x10^5 donor TCRbeta sequences. Here immunoSEQ multiplex PCR was the method, and the copy in TCRdb shows in-frame clones only, minus some. V, J and clone size are taken as reported in that table, and D and trimming were inferred from the DNA itself. The repertoire consists of tens of thousands of clones, with about nine tenths occurring once and the leading ten covering approximately 1.4%. On this clone itself: Its target is unknown.

Trimming took 6 bases from V and 0 from J, leaving 15 bases between them. The germline gives CDR1 LNHDA, CDR2 SQIVND (reference sequence). The CDR3 spans 16 residues. The regulatory T cell sort gate was CD4+CD25hiCD127low/negative. The chain joins TRBV19 to TRBJ2-1; the D call may be TRBD1 or TRBD2 (5 bases each). Specimen: CD4+CD25+ Tregs sorted from PBMCs. This receptor was obtained from a human donor in good health. CDR3 in DNA: TGTGCCAGTAGCCGGGGCGATATGAGCTCCTACAATGAGCAGTTCTTC. This codes for CASSRGDMSSYNEQFF.